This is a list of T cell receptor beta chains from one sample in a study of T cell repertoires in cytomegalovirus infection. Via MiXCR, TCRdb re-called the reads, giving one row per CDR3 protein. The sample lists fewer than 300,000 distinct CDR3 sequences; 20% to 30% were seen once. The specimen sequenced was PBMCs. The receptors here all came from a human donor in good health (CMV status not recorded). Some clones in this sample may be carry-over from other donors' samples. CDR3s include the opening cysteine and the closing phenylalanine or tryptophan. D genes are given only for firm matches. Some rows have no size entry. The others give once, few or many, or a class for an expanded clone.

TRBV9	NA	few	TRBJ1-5	CASSRGSGDSNQPQHF	TGTGCCAGCAGCAGGGGGTCCGGGGATAGCAATCAGCCCCAGCATTTT
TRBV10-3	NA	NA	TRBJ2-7	CAISEPPPLHEQYF	TGTGCCATCAGTGAGCCTCCCCCTTTACACGAGCAGTACTTC
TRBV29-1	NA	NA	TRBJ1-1	CSVGIVGYTEAFF	TGCAGCGTTGGAATCGTTGGGTACACTGAAGCTTTCTTT
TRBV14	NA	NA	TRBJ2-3	CASSRGSRGLPTDTQYF	TGTGCCAGCAGCCGGGGGAGCAGGGGCCTCCCCACAGATACGCAGTATTTT
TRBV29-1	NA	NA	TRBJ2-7	CSAKRGGSTYEQYF	TGCAGCGCTAAAAGGGGGGGTTCGACCTACGAGCAGTACTTC
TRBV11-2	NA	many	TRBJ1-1	CASSLKRIAEAFF	TGTGCCAGCAGCTTAAAAAGAATCGCTGAAGCTTTCTTT
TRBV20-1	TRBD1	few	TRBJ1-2	CSARTGSNGYTF	TGCAGTGCTCGGACAGGGAGCAATGGCTACACCTTC
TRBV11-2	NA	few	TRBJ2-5	CASSRLGTQYF	TGTGCCAGCAGCCGGCTAGGGACCCAGTACTTC
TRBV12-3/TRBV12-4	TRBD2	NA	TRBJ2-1	CASSLSVAGGPEQFF	TGTGCCAGCAGTTTAAGTGTAGCGGGAGGACCAGAGCAGTTCTTC
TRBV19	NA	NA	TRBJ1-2	CASIAGGRGYTF	TGTGCCAGTATTGCAGGAGGAAGAGGCTACACCTTC
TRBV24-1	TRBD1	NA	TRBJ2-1	CATSDSLDRGVSLVYNEQFF	TGTGCCACCAGTGACAGCCTAGACAGGGGGGTTAGTCTTGTGTACAATGAGCAGTTCTTC